The 2 T cell receptor beta chains presented below share a single source sample, sequenced in a study of T cell changes during pregnancy in multiple sclerosis (dated by TCRdb to about 2019). Libraries were made using the immunoSEQ multiplex PCR assay. Not all clones reach the TCRdb copy of this immuneACCESS table, which keeps in-frame sequences only. Checked studies attribute under half of the gap to unresolved V genes and leave the rest unexplained. The sample table records approximately 43,000 clones; around four fifths of these occur just once. The ten largest clones take up around 0.7% of the sample. The source was CD4+ T cells from peripheral blood mononuclear cells, collected before pregnancy. The source of these receptors is a female donor with multiple sclerosis, enrolled in a pregnancy study.

The chain employs TRBV6-5 and TRBJ1-2, with 8 bases lining up with TRBD1. The junction had 2 bases not matched to a gene; V was cut back by 2 bases and J by 3 bases. This CDR3 contains 14 residues. From germline, CDR1 is MNHEY and CDR2 SVGAGI. CDR3 nucleotides: TGTGCCAGCAGTTACGACAGGGGATACTATGGCTACACCTTC. Protein product: CASSYDRGYYGYTF.

The rearrangement uses TRBV19 and TRBJ1-3, with D possibly TRBD1 on 6 matching bases. The CDR3 is made up of 17 amino acids. Per the germline V gene, CDR1 is LNHDA and CDR2 is SQIVND (reference sequence). V shed 3 bases and J shed 0 bases, with 15 bases lying between them. For the CDR3, the DNA is TGTGCCAGTAGTATGGACAGTAGTTTTTTCTCTGGAAACACCATATATTTT. Translating gives CASSMDSSFFSGNTIYF.